This passage covers 11 T cell receptor beta chains from one sample sequenced in a study of shared clonotypes between healthy human individuals. Libraries were prepared by immunoSEQ multiplex PCR; TCRdb keeps only in-frame clonotypes and omits some of them. The sample includes hundreds of thousands of clones, around 73% of them seen just once. The sequenced sample was memory CD4+ T cells sorted from blood. As for subset: CD45RA-negative fraction. Receptors originate from a woman in her 30s in good health.

In DNA, the CDR3 is TGTGCCAGCAGCATCCGGGACAGGGACGAGACCCAGTACTTC. Translating gives CASSIRDRDETQYF. The chain has TRBV5-4 and TRBJ2-5; 9 bases map to TRBD1. Germline V gene sequence: CDR1 SGHNT, CDR2 YYREEE (reference sequence). Trimming took 4 bases from V and 5 from J; bases not matched to a gene: 6. The CDR3 extends over 14 amino acids.

In this sample, this clone turned up many times. The rearrangement links TRBV9 to TRBJ2-3, with TRBD2 matching over 7 bases. The trim removed 4 bases at V and 2 bases at J, leaving 13 bases unmatched. The length of the CDR3 is 17 residues. Germline CDR1 is SGDLS and CDR2 is YYNGEE. The CDR3 DNA sequence: TGTGCCAGCAGCCCACGAGGGACTACTGCACTCACAGATACGCAGTATTTT. Residues: CASSPRGTTALTDTQYF.

V usage is TRBV2 and J usage is TRBJ1-4; 9 positions match TRBD1. The germline V gene encodes CDR1 SNHLY and CDR2 FYNNEI. This CDR3 is built from 16 residues. V gave up 7 bases and J gave up 5 bases; unmatched junction bases: 11. The chain's CDR3 is CASIPTVTGGNEKLFF. The DNA for the CDR3 is TGTGCCAGCATCCCAACGGTGACAGGGGGGAATGAAAAACTGTTTTTT.

CDR3 amino acids: CASTGGHYNEQFF. As DNA, the CDR3 is TGTGCCTCAACAGGGGGTCATTACAATGAGCAGTTCTTC. V usage is TRBV30 and J usage is TRBJ2-1; 8 bases line up with TRBD1. With 7 bases clipped from V and 4 bases from J, the junction kept 6 bases outside the gene matches. Germline loops: CDR1 GTSNPN, CDR2 SVGIG (reference sequence). This CDR3 has 13 residues.

The chain employs TRBV28 and TRBJ1-5; D possibly corresponds to TRBD1 (6 bases). In germline, CDR1 is MDHEN, CDR2 SYDVKM. CDR3 size: 18 residues. V was pared by 2 bases and J by 7 bases, with 24 bases between. CDR3 in DNA: TGTGCCAGCAGTTTAGGTGCCGTTTTAGGGGGGTCAGGACAGCCCCAGCATTTT. Residues: CASSLGAVLGGSGQPQHF.

This chain joins TRBV5-1 and TRBJ2-5, with D possibly being TRBD2 (6 bases). This CDR3 is 13 amino acids long. Germline CDR1 SGHRS, CDR2 YFSETQ. V lost 6 bases to trimming and J lost 5 bases, with 14 bases between them. The CDR3 spells CASTDGGWETQYF. CDR3 coding DNA: TGCGCCAGCACTGATGGAGGGTGGGAGACCCAGTACTTC. Combining the CDR3 with reference TRBV5-1 and TRBJ2-5 gives the whole variable domain KAGVTQTPRYLIKTRGQQVTLSCSPISGHRSVSWYQQTPGQGLQFLFEYFSETQRNKGNFPGRFSGRQFSNSRSEMNVSTLELGDSALYLCASTDGGWETQYFGPGTRLLVL.

The V gene is TRBV19, the J gene TRBJ2-2, with 7 bases lining up with TRBD1. V gave up 5 bases and J gave up 4 bases; unmatched junction bases: 4. Germline V gene lookup returns CDR1 LNHDA and CDR2 SQIVND (reference sequence). This CDR3 has 14 residues. CDR3 bases: TGTGCCAGTAGTTTGACAGGGCTCACCGGGGAGCTGTTTTTT. The encoded protein is CASSLTGLTGELFF.

The CDR3 loop reads CASSGRQGGEKLFF. As DNA, the CDR3 is TGTGCCAGCAGTGGGAGACAGGGGGGTGAAAAACTGTTTTTT. The V and J genes are TRBV2 and TRBJ1-4, with 9 nucleotides matching TRBD1. The CDR3 runs 14 residues. Germline V lookup: CDR1 SNHLY, CDR2 FYNNEI. J was trimmed by 7 bases and V by 4 bases; bases with no gene match: 4.

The chain recombines TRBV2 with TRBJ2-4; D is uncertain. Germline CDR1 SNHLY, CDR2 FYNNEI. Trimming removed 9 bases from V and 7 bases from J, with 19 bases in between. The CDR3 has 14 amino acids. The CDR3 coding sequence is TGTGCCAGTACCCCCGTTGACTCGACGAACATTCAGTACTTC. Translating it yields CASTPVDSTNIQYF.

This chain uses TRBV6-6 with TRBJ1-1; no clear D. The CDR3 is 15 residues long. V shed 5 bases and J shed 3 bases, with 16 bases lying between them. Germline loops: CDR1 MNHNY, CDR2 SVGAGI (reference sequence). The CDR3 loop is CASSDSPGSYTEAFF. CDR3 in DNA: TGTGCCAGCAGTGATAGCCCCGGAAGCTACACTGAAGCTTTCTTT.

The chain recombines TRBV2 with TRBJ1-1; the D is unclear. CDR1 is SNHLY and CDR2 is FYNNEI in the germline V gene. The CDR3 loop spans 15 amino acids. V lost 2 bases to trimming and J lost 0 bases, with 10 bases between them. The CDR3 sequence: CASSERVRMNTEAFF. The CDR3 DNA sequence: TGTGCCAGCAGTGAACGTGTCAGGATGAACACTGAAGCTTTCTTT.